The clone carrying this T cell receptor (beta chain) was found a few times. What it binds is not known. This entry is derived from a study of cytotoxic CD8 clonotypes in ibrutinib-treated CLL. As for the study in general: More than 9 relapsed/refractory, about 14 treatment-naive; approximately 18 IGHV unmutated. Each sample contained, on average, roughly 250,000 productive templates and 95,000 or so productive rearrangements. After median 68 months, approximately 15 stayed in remission, about 12 progressed; responses roughly 25 partial, 2 complete. Study-level findings and limits: Ibrutinib response saw clonality rise, and progression saw it return toward baseline.

Libraries were prepared by immunoSEQ multiplex PCR; TCRdb keeps only in-frame clonotypes and omits some of them. The sample includes 270,000 or so clones, less than 85% seen only once; the top ten take roughly 6%. This CDR3 contains 14 residues. V trimming: 4 bases; J trimming: 5 bases; junction bases outside the gene matches: 6. CDR1 is WNHNN, CDR2 SYGVQD, per germline (reference sequence). The TCR comes from a human donor with chronic lymphocytic leukemia. The chain carries TRBV10-1 and TRBJ2-5; 8 bases map to TRBD1. The sequencing here drew on PBMCs, taken at disease progression, from a patient treated with ibrutinib. The CDR3 region is CASSASDRAETQYF. The CDR3 region has the DNA TGCGCCAGCAGTGCATCGGACAGGGCGGAGACCCAGTACTTC.